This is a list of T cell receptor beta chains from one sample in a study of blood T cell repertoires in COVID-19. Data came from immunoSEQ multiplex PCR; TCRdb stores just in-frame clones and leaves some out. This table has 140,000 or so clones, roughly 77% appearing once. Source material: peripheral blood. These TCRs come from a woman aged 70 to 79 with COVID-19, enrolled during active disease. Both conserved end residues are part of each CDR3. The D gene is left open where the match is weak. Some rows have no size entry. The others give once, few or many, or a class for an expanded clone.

TGTGCCAGCAGTTCTACAGAGCTTAACTATGGCTACACCTTC | CASSSTELNYGYTF | - | TRBJ1-2 | - | TRBV6-2/TRBV6-3
TGTGCCAGCTCACAATCCGACAGGGGCTCTGGAAACACCATATATTTT | CASSQSDRGSGNTIYF | TRBD1 | TRBJ1-3 | - | TRBV18
TGTGCCAGCAGCGCCAGGCAAGAGACCCAGTACTTC | CASSARQETQYF | - | TRBJ2-5 | - | TRBV5-4
TGTGCCAGCAGCTTGGACCGTGGTGCGGGTGCCGGAAAACTGTTTTTT | CASSLDRGAGAGKLFF | - | TRBJ1-4 | - | TRBV5-4
TGTGCCAGCTCTTCGGGGGACCTTAGCTTCAATGAGCAGTTCTTC | CASSSGDLSFNEQFF | - | TRBJ2-1 | few | TRBV18
TGTGCCACCCAGAGGGGGCCTAATGAAAAACTGTTTTTT | CATQRGPNEKLFF | TRBD1 | TRBJ1-4 | - | TRBV24-1
TGTGCCAGTAGTATTGACAGGACGCCGAACACTGAAGCTTTCTTT | CASSIDRTPNTEAFF | - | TRBJ1-1 | - | TRBV19
TGTGCCAGCAGCTTTCGAACACTAGCGGCCTACAATGAGCAGTTCTTC | CASSFRTLAAYNEQFF | TRBD2 | TRBJ2-1 | once | TRBV5-4
TGTGCCAGCAGCCAAGATAGTCGACTAGCGGGGGGTAATGAGCAGTTCTTC | CASSQDSRLAGGNEQFF | TRBD2 | TRBJ2-1 | few | TRBV4-2
TGTGCCAGTAGCCACGACTGGGAAGCTTTCTTT | CASSHDWEAFF | - | TRBJ1-1 | - | TRBV19
TGTGCCAGCAGTTACAGAAAGACGGGTCTCTACGAGCAGTACTTC | CASSYRKTGLYEQYF | - | TRBJ2-7 | - | TRBV6-2/TRBV6-3
TGTGCCAGCAGCGTAGAAAGGACAGGGGGCGAGCAGTACTTC | CASSVERTGGEQYF | TRBD1 | TRBJ2-7 | - | TRBV9
TGCAGTGCTAGTCCCCCCGGGACAGTTAATGAAAAACTGTTTTTT | CSASPPGTVNEKLFF | TRBD1 | TRBJ1-4 | - | TRBV20-1
TGTGCCAGCAGCGGACAAAACTATAATTCACCCCTCCACTTT | CASSGQNYNSPLHF | - | TRBJ1-6 | - | TRBV11-2